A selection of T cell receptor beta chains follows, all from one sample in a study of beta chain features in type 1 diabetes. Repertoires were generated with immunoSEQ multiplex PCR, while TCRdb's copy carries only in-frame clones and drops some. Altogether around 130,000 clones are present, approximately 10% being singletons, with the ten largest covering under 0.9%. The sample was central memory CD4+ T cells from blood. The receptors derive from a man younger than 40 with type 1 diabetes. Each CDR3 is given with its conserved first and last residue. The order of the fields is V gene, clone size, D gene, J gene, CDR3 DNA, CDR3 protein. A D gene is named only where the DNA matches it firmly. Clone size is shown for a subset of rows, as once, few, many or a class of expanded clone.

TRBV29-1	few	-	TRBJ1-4	TGCAGCGCAACGGTATCTGCGACTAATGAAAAACTGTTTTTT	CSATVSATNEKLFF
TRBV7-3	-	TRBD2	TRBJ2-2	TGTGCCAGCAGCCTTAGCGGGGGCCCGAACACCGGGGAGCTGTTTTTT	CASSLSGGPNTGELFF
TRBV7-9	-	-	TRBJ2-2	TGTGCCAGCTCGGCGGTGAACACCGGGGAGCTGTTTTTT	CASSAVNTGELFF
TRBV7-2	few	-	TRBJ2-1	TGTGCCAGCAGCCTCACCCGCGGCAGGGTTCGTGATGAGCAGTTCTTC	CASSLTRGRVRDEQFF
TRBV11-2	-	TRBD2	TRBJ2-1	TGTGCCAGCAGCCAGTGGGGACTAGGGAATGAGCAGTTCTTC	CASSQWGLGNEQFF
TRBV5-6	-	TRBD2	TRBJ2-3	TGTGCCAGCAATAAGAGGACCTTCACTAGCGGGGAATGTGATTTT	CASNKRTFTSGECDF
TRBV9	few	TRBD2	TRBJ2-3	TGTGCCAGCAGCCCCGGGGGGTTTGCAGATACGCAGTATTTT	CASSPGGFADTQYF
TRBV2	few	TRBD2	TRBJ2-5	TGTGCCAGCAGTGAAGTCTACGGGACTACCGGAGAGACCCAGTACTTC	CASSEVYGTTGETQYF
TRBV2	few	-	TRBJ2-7	TGTGCCAGCACTCCGGGGTCCTCCTACGAGCAGTACTTC	CASTPGSSYEQYF
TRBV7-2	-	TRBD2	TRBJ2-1	TGTGCCAGCAGCTCCTTAGCGGGAGTCTACAATGAGCAGTTCTTC	CASSSLAGVYNEQFF
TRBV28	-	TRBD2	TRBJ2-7	TGTGCCAGCAGTTTATGGGACCGCGGGGGGCAGTACTTC	CASSLWDRGGQYF
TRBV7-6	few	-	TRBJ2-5	TGTGCCAGCAGCTCGAGCAGGGGATCGCAAGAGACCCAGTACTTC	CASSSSRGSQETQYF